What follows is one T cell receptor beta chain and its context. As yet, its antigen is unknown. Together with CD45RO+ cells, CCR7-negative CD45RA+ TemRA cells were included in CD8 memory. Clones were read by immunoSEQ multiplex PCR, and TCRdb kept only the in-frame ones, dropping some. The data contain about 380,000 clones, 96% of them singletons. This entry is derived from a study of shared clonotypes between healthy human individuals. V shed 0 bases and J shed 5 bases, with 3 bases lying between them. The CDR3 has 11 amino acids. Germline CDR1 reads SGHDT; CDR2 reads YYEEEE. Whole-study findings and limits: Larger richness was generally estimated for naive than memory subsets.

The genes are TRBV5-6 and TRBJ2-7; D is undetermined. The clonotype comes from a man aged 30 to 39 in good health. Material: memory CD8+ T cells sorted from blood. Subset given: CD45RO+ cells pooled with CCR7-negative TemRA cells. DNA for the CDR3: TGTGCCAGCAGCTTGGACCACGAGCAGTACTTC. Amino acids: CASSLDHEQYF.